This T cell receptor (beta chain) derives from a study of T cells in localized non-small cell lung cancer. Assay: immunoSEQ multiplex PCR; the TCRdb copy retains only in-frame clones and omits some. This repertoire shows tens of thousands of clones, approximately 83% found once; its top ten account for about 20%. As regards this clone: The target antigen is unknown.

Findings of the study overall: Longer overall survival accompanied higher blood T cell density.

V lost 11 bases and J lost 3, with 18 bases in between. The CDR3 consists of 14 residues. Per the germline V gene, CDR1 is ENHRY and CDR2 is SYGVKD. V and J are TRBV10-3 and TRBJ2-3; perhaps TRBD2 as D (5 bases). The sample here was peripheral blood, taken before any cancer treatment. The sequence was obtained from an older female donor with stage II squamous cell lung carcinoma. The CDR3 loop reads CASRGDYRTDTQYF. The CDR3 nucleotides read TGTGCCTCCCGGGGAGACTATAGAACAGATACGCAGTATTTT.